A selection of T cell receptor beta chains follows, all from one sample in a study of blood T cell repertoires in COVID-19. Profiled with immunoSEQ multiplex PCR; TCRdb holds only in-frame clones, not every one. The data show roughly 150,000 clones, around 81% seen once. The specimen sequenced was peripheral blood. The receptors stem from a woman older than 75 with COVID-19, enrolled during active disease. CDR3s include the opening cysteine and the closing phenylalanine or tryptophan. The D gene is left open where the match is weak. Size is stated for part of the rows, as once, few or many counts, or as a class when the clone is expanded.

few	TRBV6-5	TRBJ1-1	.	CASTWARGAFF	TGTGCCAGCACTTGGGCCCGGGGAGCTTTCTTT
.	TRBV18	TRBJ1-3	TRBD1	CASSPSATGAGNTIYF	TGTGCCAGCTCACCTTCGGCGACAGGGGCTGGAAACACCATATATTTT
.	TRBV5-1	TRBJ2-1	TRBD2	CASSLAASGRGNEQFF	TGCGCCAGCAGCTTGGCGGCTAGCGGGAGAGGTAATGAGCAGTTCTTC
few	TRBV5-4	TRBJ1-2	.	CASSSTLGQGFNYGYTF	TGTGCCAGCAGCTCGACACTTGGGCAGGGCTTTAACTATGGCTACACCTTC
.	TRBV7-2	TRBJ2-3	.	CASSPRSTGGTDTQYF	TGTGCCAGCAGCCCCCGGTCCACCGGGGGCACAGATACGCAGTATTTT
.	TRBV5-1	TRBJ2-3	TRBD2	CASSAEGTSGGASDTQYF	TGCGCCAGCAGCGCCGAGGGGACTAGCGGGGGGGCGTCAGATACGCAGTATTTT
.	TRBV19	TRBJ1-5	TRBD1	CATEEGQSISQPQHF	TGTGCCACCGAGGAGGGACAGAGTATAAGTCAGCCCCAGCATTTT
.	TRBV18	TRBJ2-6	.	CASSPEGPRSGANVLTF	TGTGCCAGCTCACCAGAGGGCCCCCGATCTGGGGCCAACGTCCTGACTTTC
.	TRBV19	TRBJ1-4	.	CASTPGGENEKLFF	TGTGCCAGTACCCCAGGAGGGGAGAATGAAAAACTGTTTTTT
.	TRBV5-1	TRBJ1-4	.	CASSLGGGAPEKLFF	TGCGCCAGCAGCTTGGGGGGCGGGGCGCCTGAAAAACTGTTTTTT
.	TRBV28	TRBJ1-1	.	CASSLFRGTEAFF	TGTGCCAGCAGTTTGTTTAGGGGGACTGAAGCTTTCTTT
.	TRBV5-1	TRBJ2-2	TRBD2	CASSLTSGRVAGELFF	TGCGCCAGCAGCTTAACTAGCGGGAGGGTCGCCGGGGAGCTGTTTTTT
.	TRBV9	TRBJ1-5	.	CASSDSVGEGNQPQHF	TGTGCCAGCAGTGATAGTGTCGGGGAGGGCAATCAGCCCCAGCATTTT
.	TRBV23-1	TRBJ2-1	TRBD1	CASSQGQGAYNEQFF	TGCGCCAGCAGTCAAGGCCAGGGGGCCTACAATGAGCAGTTCTTC
.	TRBV6-5	TRBJ2-5	TRBD1	CASRLRDREWGTQYF	TGTGCCAGCAGGCTTCGGGACAGGGAGTGGGGGACCCAGTACTTC
.	TRBV5-1	TRBJ2-3	.	CASSVGSGDGDTQYF	TGCGCCAGCAGCGTGGGTTCAGGGGATGGAGATACGCAGTATTTT
once	TRBV6-5	TRBJ2-1	TRBD2	CASGGGGSSYNEQFF	TGTGCCAGCGGGGGGGGAGGGAGCTCCTACAATGAGCAGTTCTTC